These T cell receptor beta chains were read from a single sample in a study of T cell clonotyping in hematopoietic cell transplantation. Repertoires were generated with immunoSEQ multiplex PCR, while TCRdb's copy carries only in-frame clones and drops some. The sample lists about 69,000 clones, about 93% occurring once. The sample consisted of peripheral blood mononuclear cells. The receptor source for this set is a man over 45 in good health. Some clones in this sample may be carry-over from other donors' samples. Both conserved end residues are part of each CDR3. D genes are given only for firm matches. The size entry is marked missing in some rows and otherwise reads once, few, many or a size class.

>TRBJ2-3|TRBV2|TRBD1|NA
CASRTGSTDTQYF
TGTGCCAGCCGGACAGGGAGCACAGATACGCAGTATTTT
>TRBJ1-2|TRBV2|NA|NA
CASSPTGGGYGYTF
TGTGCCAGCAGCCCTACCGGGGGGGGCTATGGCTACACCTTC
>TRBJ2-2|TRBV27|NA|NA
CASSLSTLNTGELFF
TGTGCCAGCAGTTTATCCACCCTTAACACCGGGGAGCTGTTTTTT
>TRBJ2-2|TRBV29-1|NA|NA
CSVRGAPNTGELFF
TGCAGCGTTAGGGGAGCCCCGAACACCGGGGAGCTGTTTTTT
>TRBJ1-5|TRBV19|NA|NA
CASSPGAGQPQHF
TGTGCCAGTAGTCCGGGGGCGGGTCAGCCCCAGCATTTT
>TRBJ1-1|TRBV7-2|NA|NA
CASSLGRRQALAEAFF
TGTGCCAGCAGCTTAGGTCGACGGCAGGCTCTCGCTGAAGCTTTCTTT
>TRBJ1-1|TRBV19|TRBD1|few
CASSMDPRDRGNTEAFF
TGTGCCAGTAGTATGGACCCCCGGGACAGGGGAAACACTGAAGCTTTCTTT
>TRBJ2-3|TRBV7-6|TRBD2|once
CASSPGGLAGWGDTQYF
TGTGCCAGCAGCCCGGGGGGACTAGCGGGATGGGGAGATACGCAGTATTTT
>TRBJ1-2|TRBV2|TRBD1|NA
CASSEAGQSYGYTF
TGTGCCAGCAGTGAGGCGGGACAGAGCTATGGCTACACCTTC
>TRBJ1-2|TRBV5-6|NA|NA
CASSFQEPYGYTF
TGTGCCAGCAGCTTCCAGGAGCCCTATGGCTACACCTTC
>TRBJ1-1|TRBV4-1|NA|NA
CASSQAWRDTEAFF
TGCGCCAGCAGCCAAGCCTGGAGGGACACTGAAGCTTTCTTT
>TRBJ2-2|TRBV4-3|NA|NA
CASSQDGGGANTGELFF
TGCGCCAGCAGCCAAGATGGTGGCGGTGCGAACACCGGGGAGCTGTTTTTT
>TRBJ2-7|TRBV7-2|NA|NA
CASSFEGYDEQYF
TGTGCCAGCAGCTTTGAAGGGTACGACGAGCAGTACTTC
>TRBJ2-3|TRBV5-1|NA|NA
CASSLEGYRTDTQYF
TGCGCCAGCAGCTTAGAGGGGTATCGGACAGATACGCAGTATTTT
>TRBJ2-2|TRBV7-2|NA|NA
CASSSPHGRGNTGELFF
TGTGCCAGCAGCTCCCCCCACGGGCGGGGGAACACCGGGGAGCTGTTTTTT
>TRBJ2-3|TRBV5-1|TRBD2|NA
CASTLLAGSTDTQYF
TGCGCCAGCACCCTCCTAGCGGGGAGCACAGATACGCAGTATTTT
>TRBJ1-5|TRBV5-5|NA|NA
CASSLALGGSNQPQHF
TGTGCCAGCAGCTTGGCCTTAGGGGGTAGCAATCAGCCCCAGCATTTT
>TRBJ1-4|TRBV30|NA|NA
CACGGATNEKLFF
TGTGCTTGTGGGGGGGCAACTAATGAAAAACTGTTTTTT
>TRBJ2-5|TRBV9|NA|NA
CASSVEGSGGQETQYF
TGTGCCAGCAGCGTAGAAGGTTCAGGGGGGCAAGAGACCCAGTACTTC
>TRBJ1-6|TRBV28|TRBD1|NA
CASRFPEDRGLSYNSPLHF
TGTGCCAGTCGTTTTCCCGAAGACAGGGGATTATCCTATAATTCACCCCTCCACTTT
>TRBJ2-6|TRBV7-2|NA|NA
CASSLGWASGANVLTF
TGTGCCAGCAGCTTAGGTTGGGCGTCTGGGGCCAACGTCCTGACTTTC
>TRBJ1-1|TRBV7-3|NA|once
CASSLTVTDTEAFF
TGTGCCAGCAGCTTAACTGTGACAGACACTGAAGCTTTCTTT
>TRBJ2-2|TRBV5-8|TRBD1|NA
CASRQRIRDRGSRGELFF
TGTGCCAGCAGGCAGAGAATCCGGGACAGGGGTTCGCGCGGGGAGCTGTTTTTT
>TRBJ2-1|TRBV14|TRBD2|NA
CASSPGRGAYNEQFF
TGTGCCAGCAGCCCAGGTCGGGGGGCCTACAATGAGCAGTTCTTC